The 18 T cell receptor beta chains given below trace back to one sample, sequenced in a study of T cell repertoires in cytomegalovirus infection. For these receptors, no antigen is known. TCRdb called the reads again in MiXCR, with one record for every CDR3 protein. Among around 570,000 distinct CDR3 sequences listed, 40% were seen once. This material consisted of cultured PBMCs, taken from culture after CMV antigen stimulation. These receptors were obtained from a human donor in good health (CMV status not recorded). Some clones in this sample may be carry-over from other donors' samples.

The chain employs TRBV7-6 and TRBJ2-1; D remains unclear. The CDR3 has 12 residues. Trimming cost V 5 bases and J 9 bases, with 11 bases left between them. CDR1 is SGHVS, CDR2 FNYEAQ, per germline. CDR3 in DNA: TGTGCCAGCAGCCCCCGTTTTGGTGAGCAGTTCTTC. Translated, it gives CASSPRFGEQFF. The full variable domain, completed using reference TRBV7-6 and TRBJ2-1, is GAGVSQSPRYKVTKRGQDVALRCDPISGHVSLYWYRQALGQGPEFLTYFNYEAQQDKSGLPNDRFSAERPEGSISTLTIQRTEQRDSAMYRCASSPRFGEQFFGPGTRLTVL.

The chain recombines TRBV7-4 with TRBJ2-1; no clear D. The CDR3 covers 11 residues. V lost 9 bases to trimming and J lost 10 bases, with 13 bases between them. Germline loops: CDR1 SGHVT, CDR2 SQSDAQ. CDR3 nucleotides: TGTGCCAGTTCCCTGACATCGGAGCAGTTCTTC. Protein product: CASSLTSEQFF. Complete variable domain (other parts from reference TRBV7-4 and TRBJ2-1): GAGVSQSPRYKVAKRGRDVALRCDSISGHVTLYWYRQTLGQGSEVLTYSQSDAQRDKSGRPSGRFSAERPERSVSTLKIQRTEQGDSAVYLCASSLTSEQFFGPGTRLTVL.

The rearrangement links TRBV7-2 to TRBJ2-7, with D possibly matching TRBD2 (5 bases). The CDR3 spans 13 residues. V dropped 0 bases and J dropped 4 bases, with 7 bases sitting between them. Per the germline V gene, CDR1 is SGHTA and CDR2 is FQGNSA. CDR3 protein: CASSLADYYEQYF. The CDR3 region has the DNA TGTGCCAGCAGCTTAGCAGACTATTACGAGCAGTACTTC.

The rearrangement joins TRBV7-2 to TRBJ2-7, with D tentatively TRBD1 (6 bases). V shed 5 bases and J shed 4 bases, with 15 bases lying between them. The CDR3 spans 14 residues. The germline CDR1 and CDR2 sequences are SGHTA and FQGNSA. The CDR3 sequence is CASSVSGQPYEQYF. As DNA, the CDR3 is TGTGCCAGCAGCGTCTCTGGACAGCCTTACGAGCAGTACTTC.

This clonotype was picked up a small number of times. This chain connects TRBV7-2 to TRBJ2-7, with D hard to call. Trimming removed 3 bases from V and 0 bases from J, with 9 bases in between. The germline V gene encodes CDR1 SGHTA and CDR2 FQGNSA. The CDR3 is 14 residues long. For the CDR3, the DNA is TGTGCCAGCAGCTTCTTCCCCACCTCCTACGAGCAGTACTTC. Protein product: CASSFFPTSYEQYF.

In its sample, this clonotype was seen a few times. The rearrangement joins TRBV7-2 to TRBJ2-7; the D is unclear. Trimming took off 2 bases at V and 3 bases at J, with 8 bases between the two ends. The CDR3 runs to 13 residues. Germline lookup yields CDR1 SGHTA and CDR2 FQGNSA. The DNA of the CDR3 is TGTGCCAGCAGCTTAACCAGCATCTACGAGCAGTACTTC. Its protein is CASSLTSIYEQYF.

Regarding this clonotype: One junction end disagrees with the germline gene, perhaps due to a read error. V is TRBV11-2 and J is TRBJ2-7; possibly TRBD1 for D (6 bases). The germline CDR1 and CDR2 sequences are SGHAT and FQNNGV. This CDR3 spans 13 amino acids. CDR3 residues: CAGSRDTDHEQYF. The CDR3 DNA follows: TGTGCCGGCAGCCGGGACACAGACCACGAGCAGTACTTC.

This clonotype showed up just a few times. The CDR3 bases are TGCGCCAGCAGCCAAGGCCGATGGGGGGCTAACCCTAGCAATCAGCCCCAGCATTTT. Amino acids: CASSQGRWGANPSNQPQHF. V usage is TRBV4-1 and J usage is TRBJ1-5; weak D call: TRBD1 (6 bases). Between the trimmed V and J ends, which lost 1 base and 0 bases, there was a span of 19 bases. The germline V gene encodes CDR1 MGHRA and CDR2 YSYEKL. The CDR3 totals 19 residues.

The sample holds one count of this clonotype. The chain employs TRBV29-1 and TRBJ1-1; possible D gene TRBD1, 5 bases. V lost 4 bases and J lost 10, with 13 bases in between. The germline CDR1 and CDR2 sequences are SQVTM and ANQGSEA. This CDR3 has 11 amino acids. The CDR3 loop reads CSVAGQGRAFF. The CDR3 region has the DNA TGCAGCGTTGCGGGGCAGGGTCGAGCTTTCTTT.

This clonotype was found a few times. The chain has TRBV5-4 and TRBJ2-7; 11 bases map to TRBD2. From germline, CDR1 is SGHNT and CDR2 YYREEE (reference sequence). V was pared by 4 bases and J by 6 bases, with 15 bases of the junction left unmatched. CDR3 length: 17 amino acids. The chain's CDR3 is CASSPGLAESSYGEQYF. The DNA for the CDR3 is TGTGCCAGCAGCCCGGGACTAGCGGAAAGCTCATACGGCGAGCAGTACTTC.

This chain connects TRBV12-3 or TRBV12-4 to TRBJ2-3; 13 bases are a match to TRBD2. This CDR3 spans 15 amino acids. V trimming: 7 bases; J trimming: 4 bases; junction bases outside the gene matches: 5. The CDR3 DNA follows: TGTGCCAGCACCGTTACTAGCGGGGGGGCAGATACGCAGTATTTT. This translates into CASTVTSGGADTQYF.

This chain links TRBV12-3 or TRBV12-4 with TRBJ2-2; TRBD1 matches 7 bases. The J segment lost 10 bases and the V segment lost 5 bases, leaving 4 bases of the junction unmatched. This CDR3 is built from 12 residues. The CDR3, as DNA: TGTGCCAGCAGTACCACAGGGGCGGAGCTGTTTTTT. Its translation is CASSTTGAELFF.

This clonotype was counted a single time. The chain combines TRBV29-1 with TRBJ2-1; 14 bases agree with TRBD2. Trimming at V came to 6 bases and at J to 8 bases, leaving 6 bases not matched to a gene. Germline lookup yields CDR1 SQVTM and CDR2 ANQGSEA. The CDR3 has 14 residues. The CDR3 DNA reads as TGCAGCGTGGCCGGGACTAGCGGGAGTGATGAGCAGTTCTTC. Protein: CSVAGTSGSDEQFF.

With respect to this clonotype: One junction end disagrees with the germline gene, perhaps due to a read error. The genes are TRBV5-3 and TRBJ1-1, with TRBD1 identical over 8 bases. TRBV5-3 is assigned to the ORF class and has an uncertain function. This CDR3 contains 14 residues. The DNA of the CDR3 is TGTGCCAGCAGCTTGGGCCAGGGGGCCCCGGAAGCTTTCTTT. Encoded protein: CASSLGQGAPEAFF.

CDR3 loop: CASSPGGVSSYNEQFF. The CDR3 bases are TGTGCCAGCAGCCCCGGGGGGGTCAGCTCCTACAATGAGCAGTTCTTC. J is TRBJ2-1 and V is TRBV5-4; 8 positions agree with TRBD2. The CDR3 totals 16 residues. V gave up 4 bases and J gave up 0 bases; unmatched junction bases: 6. Germline loops: CDR1 SGHNT, CDR2 YYREEE (reference sequence).

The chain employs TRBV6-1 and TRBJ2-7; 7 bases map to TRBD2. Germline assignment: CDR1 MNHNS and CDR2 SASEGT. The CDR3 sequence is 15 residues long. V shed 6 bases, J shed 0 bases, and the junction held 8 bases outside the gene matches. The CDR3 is CASRPSGIRSYEQYF. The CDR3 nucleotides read TGTGCCAGCAGGCCTAGCGGAATACGCTCCTACGAGCAGTACTTC.

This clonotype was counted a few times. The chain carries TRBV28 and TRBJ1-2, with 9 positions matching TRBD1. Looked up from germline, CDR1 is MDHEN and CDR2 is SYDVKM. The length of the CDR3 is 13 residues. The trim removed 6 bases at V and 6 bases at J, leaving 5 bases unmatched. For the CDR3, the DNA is TGTGCCAGCAGGGGGTACAGGGGGCATGGCTACACCTTC. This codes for CASRGYRGHGYTF.

This CDR3 reads CASSGEKWGHNYNEQFF. Written as DNA, the CDR3 is TGCGCCAGCAGCGGGGAGAAATGGGGACACAACTACAATGAGCAGTTCTTC. The V and J genes are TRBV5-1 and TRBJ2-1; the D gene is possibly TRBD1 (6 bases). The CDR3 totals 17 residues. Looked up from germline, CDR1 is SGHRS and CDR2 is YFSETQ. Deletions cut 4 bases from V and 3 bases from J, with 20 bases between.